These 17 T cell receptor beta chains were all obtained from the same sample, sequenced in a study of T cell clones after liver transplantation. Assay: immunoSEQ multiplex PCR; the TCRdb copy retains only in-frame clones and omits some. The sample has about 70,000 clones; 80% are singletons. The input for sequencing was CD4+ T cells from blood, taken 12 months after liver transplant. The receptor set was obtained from a human patient who received a liver transplant. A subset of T cells may come from the graft donor.

V and J are TRBV29-1 and TRBJ2-7; D is tentatively TRBD1 or TRBD2 (5 bases each). V was clipped by 4 bases and J by 2 bases, with 12 bases between them. In germline, CDR1 is SQVTM, CDR2 ANQGSEA. This CDR3 is built from 13 residues. The chain's CDR3 is CSVGGTVAYEQYF. The DNA for the CDR3 is TGCAGCGTTGGTGGGACGGTGGCCTACGAGCAGTACTTC.

The chain employs TRBV27 and TRBJ2-1; maybe TRBD2 (6 bases). The CDR3 is 15 amino acids. The V end was cut by 4 bases, the J end by 4 bases, with 14 bases between. Germline CDR1 MNHEY, CDR2 SMNVEV (reference sequence). CDR3 nucleotide sequence: TGTGCCAGCAGTTCCGGGAGCCACCTATACAATGAGCAGTTCTTC. Translated: CASSSGSHLYNEQFF.

This chain uses TRBV19 with TRBJ1-4; D is unclear. The CDR3 runs to 14 residues. Germline lookup yields CDR1 LNHDA and CDR2 SQIVND (reference sequence). The V end lost 5 bases, the J end lost 4 bases, and 11 bases lay between the germline ends. Here the CDR3 reads CASSPYRYNEKLFF. The CDR3 DNA reads TGTGCCAGTAGTCCTTACAGATATAATGAAAAACTGTTTTTT.

This chain joins TRBV5-1 and TRBJ2-5, with 7 nucleotides matching TRBD1. From germline, CDR1 is SGHRS and CDR2 YFSETQ. The CDR3 covers 16 residues. The V and J ends lost 3 bases and 4 bases, in that order; junction bases with no gene match: 12. For the CDR3, the DNA is TGCGCCAGCAGCTCAAAATGGACAGGCGGCGGAGAGACCCAGTACTTC. Translated, it gives CASSSKWTGGGETQYF.

The chain uses TRBV5-1 and TRBJ2-7; unclear D gene. The germline CDR1 and CDR2 sequences are SGHRS and YFSETQ. CDR3 length equals 14 residues. Trimming removed 1 base at V and 1 base at J, with 9 bases between. The CDR3 coding sequence is TGCGCCAGCAGCTTGAGGCCCGATTCCTACGAGCAGTACTTC. The encoded protein is CASSLRPDSYEQYF.

The chain is built from TRBV27 and TRBJ2-3; 9 bases line up with TRBD2. The CDR3 covers 16 residues. Per germline, CDR1 MNHEY and CDR2 SMNVEV (reference sequence). With 2 bases clipped from V and 1 base from J, the junction kept 4 bases outside the gene matches. The CDR3 DNA reads as TGTGCCAGCAGTTTAGGCGGGAGGGGGGGCACAGATACGCAGTATTTT. This gives the protein CASSLGGRGGTDTQYF.

The chain joins TRBV19 to TRBJ1-5, with D possibly TRBD1 on 6 matching bases. V was cut by 5 bases and J by 1 base, with 12 bases left in between. CDR3 size: 15 residues. Germline CDR1 is LNHDA and CDR2 is SQIVND (reference sequence). DNA for the CDR3: TGTGCCAGTAGTGGAAGTAGGGGGAGCAATCAGCCCCAGCATTTT. Its protein product is CASSGSRGSNQPQHF. Full variable domain (remainder filled in from reference TRBV19 and TRBJ1-5): DGGITQSPKYLFRKEGQNVTLSCEQNLNHDAMYWYRQDPGQGLRLIYYSQIVNDFQKGDIAEGYSVSREKKESFPLTVTSAQKNPTAFYLCASSGSRGSNQPQHFGDGTRLSIL.

V and J are TRBV30 and TRBJ1-1, with TRBD1 matching over 7 bases. Germline V gene data show CDR1 as GTSNPN and CDR2 as SVGIG (reference sequence). This CDR3 comprises 15 residues. J was trimmed by 5 bases and V by 1 base; bases with no gene match: 10. CDR3 sequence (DNA): TGTGCCTGGAGTGGACAGGGTTTGGTTGGAACTGAAGCTTTCTTT. This encodes CAWSGQGLVGTEAFF.

The DNA for the CDR3 is TGTGCCACCAGCAGGGGCAGGGGGCTTGCTAATGAAAAACTGTTTTTT. Its translation is CATSRGRGLANEKLFF. This sequence joins TRBV15 and TRBJ1-4; 8 bases are shared with TRBD1. Unmatched junction bases numbered 6, after V lost 3 bases and J lost 3 bases. Per germline, CDR1 LNHNV and CDR2 YYDKDF (reference sequence). This CDR3 region has 16 residues.

V gene TRBV6-5 combines with J gene TRBJ1-2; the D is unclear. The germline V gene encodes CDR1 MNHEY and CDR2 SVGAGI. The V gene lost 5 bases and the J gene lost 5 bases, with 12 bases spanning the gap. The length of the CDR3 is 13 residues. Here the CDR3 reads CASSTPLAYGYTF. CDR3 nucleotide sequence: TGTGCCAGCAGTACCCCCCTCGCATATGGCTACACCTTC.

This clone was observed a handful of times. The chain has TRBV27 and TRBJ2-7; D not resolved. The germline gives CDR1 MNHEY, CDR2 SMNVEV (reference sequence). This CDR3 has 12 amino acids. Trimming cost V 2 bases and J 6 bases, with 8 bases left between them. CDR3 loop: CASSLLKGEQYF. The CDR3 DNA reads as TGTGCCAGCAGTTTACTGAAAGGCGAGCAGTACTTC.

The chain is built from TRBV5-1 and TRBJ2-5, with 7 bases fitting TRBD2. Germline V gene sequence: CDR1 SGHRS, CDR2 YFSETQ. CDR3 length equals 14 residues. The V and J ends lost 4 bases and 9 bases, in that order; junction bases with no gene match: 12. The CDR3 loop is CASSPVGGSWSQYF. CDR3 DNA: TGCGCCAGCAGCCCGGTCGGCGGGAGCTGGTCCCAGTACTTC.

This clone was detected only a few times. V gene TRBV6-6 combines with J gene TRBJ1-2, with 8 nucleotides matching TRBD1. Per the germline V gene, CDR1 is MNHNY and CDR2 is SVGAGI (reference sequence). J was trimmed by 3 bases and V by 7 bases; bases with no gene match: 4. This CDR3 region has 13 residues. The CDR3 sequence is CASTPTGDYGYTF. DNA of the CDR3: TGTGCCAGCACGCCGACAGGGGACTATGGCTACACCTTC.

This clone was observed a few times. The chain carries TRBV29-1 and TRBJ2-2, with D unresolved. Germline CDR1 and CDR2: SQVTM and ANQGSEA. V was shortened by 1 base and J by 1 base, with 4 bases between the two germline ends. CDR3 length: 13 amino acids. The CDR3 coding sequence is TGCAGCGTTGAAGGCGGGAACACCGGGGAGCTGTTTTTT. It yields the protein CSVEGGNTGELFF.

The chain carries TRBV7-9 and TRBJ1-5, with a weak D call TRBD1 (5 bases). Trimming cost V 3 bases and J 7 bases, with 13 bases left between them. The germline gives CDR1 SEHNR, CDR2 FQNEAQ (reference sequence). The CDR3 extends over 14 amino acids. Written as DNA, the CDR3 is TGTGCCAGCAGCTTCGACAGTTCATCGCAGCCCCAGCATTTT. Translated, it gives CASSFDSSSQPQHF. The full variable domain, with the rest looked up from reference TRBV7-9 and TRBJ1-5, is DTGVSQNPRHKITKRGQNVTFRCDPISEHNRLYWYRQTLGQGPEFLTYFQNEAQLEKSRLLSDRFSAERPKGSFSTLEIQRTEQGDSAMYLCASSFDSSSQPQHFGDGTRLSIL.

This clone appeared a single time. V is TRBV18 and J is TRBJ2-6; a weak D match, TRBD1 (6 bases). Between the trimmed V and J ends, which lost 3 bases and 0 bases, there was a span of 15 bases. CDR3 length equals 18 residues. Germline V gene data show CDR1 as KGHSH and CDR2 as LQKENI. CDR3 loop: CASSPSSTDSSGANVLTF. The CDR3 DNA reads TGTGCCAGCTCACCCTCCTCGACGGACAGCTCTGGGGCCAACGTCCTGACTTTC.

V usage is TRBV7-8 and J usage is TRBJ2-7, with 9 bases lining up with TRBD1. This CDR3 is built from 12 residues. Germline V gene lookup returns CDR1 SGHVS and CDR2 FQNEAQ. Unmatched junction bases numbered 7, after V lost 9 bases and J lost 7 bases. CDR3 in DNA: TGTGCCAGTCAACAGGGGGCCAGGGAGCAGTACTTC. It encodes CASQQGAREQYF.